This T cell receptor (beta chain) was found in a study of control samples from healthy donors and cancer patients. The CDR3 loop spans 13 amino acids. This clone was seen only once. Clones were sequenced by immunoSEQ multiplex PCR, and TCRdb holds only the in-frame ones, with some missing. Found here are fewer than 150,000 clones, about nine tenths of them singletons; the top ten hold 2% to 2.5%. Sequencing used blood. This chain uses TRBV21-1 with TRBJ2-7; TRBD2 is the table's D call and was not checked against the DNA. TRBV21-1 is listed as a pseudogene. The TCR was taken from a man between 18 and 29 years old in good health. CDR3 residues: CASSAPSSYEQYF. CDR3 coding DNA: TGTGCCAGCAGCGCGCCGTCCTCCTACGAGCAGTACTTC.